These 3 T cell receptor beta chains originate from one sample sequenced in a study of blood T cell repertoires in COVID-19. Sequenced by immunoSEQ multiplex PCR; TCRdb stores in-frame clones only, minus some. This table has about 180,000 clones, about 87% appearing once. Sequenced input: peripheral blood. The source of these receptors is a woman aged 25 to 39 with acute or convalescent COVID-19.

The gene calls are TRBV18 and TRBJ2-5, with 11 bases fitting TRBD2. The CDR3 consists of 15 residues. Germline CDR1 KGHSH, CDR2 LQKENI. V gave up 5 bases and J gave up 3 bases; unmatched junction bases: 5. The CDR3 here is CASSVGLAGEETQYF. The CDR3, as DNA: TGTGCCAGCTCAGTAGGACTAGCGGGCGAAGAGACCCAGTACTTC. Drawing the rest from reference TRBV18 and TRBJ2-5, the complete variable domain is NAGVMQNPRHLVRRRGQEARLRCSPMKGHSHVYWYRQLPEEGLKFMVYLQKENIIDESGMPKERFSAEFPKEGPSILRIQQVVRGDSAAYFCASSVGLAGEETQYFGPGTRLLVL.

To note about this clone: The sample contains more than one DNA sequence encoding this CDR3. V usage is TRBV2 and J usage is TRBJ2-1; D not resolved. V dropped 6 bases and J dropped 4 bases, with 4 bases sitting between them. The CDR3 is 11 residues long. The germline CDR1 and CDR2 sequences are SNHLY and FYNNEI. This CDR3 reads CASSVYNEQFF. The CDR3 DNA reads TGTGCCAGCAGCGTATACAATGAGCAGTTCTTC.

This chain connects TRBV6-1 to TRBJ2-7, with D possibly being TRBD2 (6 bases). In germline, CDR1 is MNHNS, CDR2 SASEGT. CDR3 length: 15 residues. Trimming removed 0 bases from V and 3 bases from J, with 12 bases in between. The CDR3 sequence is CASSEASGGFYEQYF. As DNA, the CDR3 is TGTGCCAGCAGTGAAGCTAGTGGAGGGTTCTACGAGCAGTACTTC.